This passage covers 32 T cell receptor beta chains from one sample sequenced in a study of cytomegalovirus exposure and HLA in healthy donors. PCR amplification relied on 60 Vbeta primers (plus 13 Jbeta primers). Profiling relied on immunoSEQ multiplex PCR, and the TCRdb table lists in-frame clones only, not all of them. The sample holds about 140,000 clones, over 60% seen once. Material for sequencing was PBMCs. Receptor source: a man younger than 40 in good health and CMV-seronegative.

J is TRBJ2-2 and V is TRBV5-1; 7 nucleotides agree with TRBD2. The CDR3 has 19 residues. Looked up from germline, CDR1 is SGHRS and CDR2 is YFSETQ. The trim removed 1 base at V and 1 base at J, leaving 13 bases unmatched. Here the CDR3 reads CASSLRPLADPGNTGELFF. The CDR3 nucleotides read TGCGCCAGCAGCTTGCGCCCCCTAGCGGACCCCGGGAACACCGGGGAGCTGTTTTTT.

With respect to this clone: One end of the junction does not line up with germline, which may come from a read error. V usage is TRBV6-1 and J usage is TRBJ1-2; 10 positions match TRBD1. CDR1 MNHNS and CDR2 SASEGT come from the germline V gene. CDR3 size: 14 residues. The CDR3 protein is CASSPRTGGLWRFF. The CDR3 coding sequence is TGTGCCAGCAGTCCCCGGACAGGGGGACTGTGGAGATTCTTC.

This chain uses TRBV30 with TRBJ1-2; the D is unclear. The CDR3 covers 16 residues. Looked up from germline, CDR1 is GTSNPN and CDR2 is SVGIG (reference sequence). V gave up 0 bases and J gave up 4 bases, with 18 bases separating them. CDR3 loop: CAWSVPHIGVGYGYTF. The CDR3 coding sequence is TGTGCCTGGAGTGTACCCCACATCGGGGTGGGCTATGGCTACACCTTC.

The chain uses TRBV6-6 and TRBJ1-4, with 7 bases lining up with TRBD1. The CDR3 is made up of 14 amino acids. The germline V gene has CDR1 MNHNY and CDR2 SVGAGI (reference sequence). V shed 6 bases, J shed 4 bases, and the junction held 5 bases outside the gene matches. CDR3: CASREQGYNEKLFF. The CDR3 DNA is TGTGCCAGCAGGGAACAGGGGTATAATGAAAAACTGTTTTTT.

V and J are TRBV11-2 and TRBJ2-2; D gene unclear. This CDR3 spans 14 amino acids. Trimming removed 2 bases at V and 1 base at J, with 5 bases between. Germline V gives CDR1 SGHAT, CDR2 FQNNGV. The CDR3 loop reads CASSLFQNTGELFF. Written as DNA, the CDR3 is TGTGCCAGCAGCTTATTTCAGAACACCGGGGAGCTGTTTTTT.

This clone has more than one count but fewer than ten. The chain uses TRBV29-1 and TRBJ1-1; unclear D gene. Germline V lookup: CDR1 SQVTM, CDR2 ANQGSEA. Trimming left V 0 bases short and J 4 bases short, with 15 bases between. The CDR3 has 15 amino acids. In DNA, the CDR3 is TGCAGCGTTGAAGATGTAGTATCGAACCCCACTGAAGCTTTCTTT. It specifies CSVEDVVSNPTEAFF.

V usage is TRBV18 and J usage is TRBJ2-2; 10 bases are a match to TRBD1. V lost 3 bases, J lost 4 bases, and 5 bases stayed unmatched. The germline V gene encodes CDR1 KGHSH and CDR2 LQKENI. There are 16 residues in the CDR3. CDR3 DNA sequence: TGTGCCAGCTCACCTATGCGGACAGGGGGCACCGGGGAGCTGTTTTTT. Encoded protein: CASSPMRTGGTGELFF.

The J gene is TRBJ1-4, the V gene TRBV5-8, with D unresolved. Trimming removed 2 bases from V and 6 bases from J, with 11 bases in between. The CDR3 length is 14 residues. Germline V gene sequence: CDR1 SGHTS, CDR2 YDEGEE. CDR3 sequence reads: CASSFDRAYEKLFF. The CDR3 DNA follows: TGTGCCAGCAGCTTTGACCGAGCGTATGAAAAACTGTTTTTT.

The chain has TRBV7-3 and TRBJ2-5; 7 bases align to TRBD2. This CDR3 region has 14 residues. CDR1 SGHTA and CDR2 FQGTGA come from the germline V gene. Trimming at V came to 5 bases and at J to 4 bases, leaving 7 bases not matched to a gene. The CDR3 sequence is CASSVGGGLETQYF. In nucleotides, the CDR3 is TGTGCCAGCAGCGTCGGGGGAGGGCTAGAGACCCAGTACTTC.

The chain couples TRBV19 to TRBJ2-6, with a weak D call TRBD1 (5 bases). V dropped 6 bases and J dropped 2 bases, with 29 bases sitting between them. The germline V gene has CDR1 LNHDA and CDR2 SQIVND (reference sequence). The CDR3 has 21 residues. The CDR3 protein is CASRRHTGRGFGWPGANVLTF. DNA for the CDR3: TGTGCCAGTAGAAGACACACCGGAAGGGGTTTCGGGTGGCCTGGGGCCAACGTCCTGACTTTC. Full variable domain (outside the CDR3, taken from reference TRBV19 and TRBJ2-6): DGGITQSPKYLFRKEGQNVTLSCEQNLNHDAMYWYRQDPGQGLRLIYYSQIVNDFQKGDIAEGYSVSREKKESFPLTVTSAQKNPTAFYLCASRRHTGRGFGWPGANVLTFGAGSRLTVL.

This rearrangement joins TRBV28 to TRBJ2-7; TRBD2 aligns across 8 bases. The CDR3 extends over 15 amino acids. Per the germline V gene, CDR1 is MDHEN and CDR2 is SYDVKM. The ends lost 5 bases at V and 6 bases at J; junction bases unmatched: 12. The CDR3 sequence is CASSPRAAGEREQYF. DNA for the CDR3: TGTGCCAGCAGTCCCCGTGCAGCGGGAGAACGCGAGCAGTACTTC. Complete variable domain (other parts from reference TRBV28 and TRBJ2-7): DVKVTQSSRYLVKRTGEKVFLECVQDMDHENMFWYRQDPGLGLRLIYFSYDVKMKEKGDIPEGYSVSREKKERFSLILESASTNQTSMYLCASSPRAAGEREQYFGPGTRLTVT.

This sequence joins TRBV2 and TRBJ2-7; 10 nucleotides line up with TRBD2. Germline CDR1 is SNHLY and CDR2 is FYNNEI. Trimming took 6 bases from V and 2 from J; bases not matched to a gene: 7. CDR3 length: 15 amino acids. The CDR3 DNA is TGTGCCAGCAGCGGGGGGCTAGCGGGAGCCTACGAGCAGTACTTC. Translated, it gives CASSGGLAGAYEQYF.

This chain connects TRBV5-1 to TRBJ1-1; weak D call: TRBD1 (5 bases). The V and J ends lost 4 bases and 2 bases respectively, with 15 bases between them. Germline lookup yields CDR1 SGHRS and CDR2 YFSETQ. CDR3 size: 15 residues. CDR3 coding DNA: TGCGCCAGCAGCCTTAACCAGGGCCATAACACTGAAGCTTTCTTT. Translating gives CASSLNQGHNTEAFF.

The CDR3 nucleotides are TGTGCCAGCAGCTTCACGACAGGGGGCGCCTACGAGCAGTACTTC. Its protein is CASSFTTGGAYEQYF. This chain links TRBV7-9 with TRBJ2-7, with 10 bases aligning to TRBD1. The CDR3 sequence is 15 residues long. The J segment lost 2 bases and the V segment lost 3 bases, leaving 4 bases of the junction unmatched. CDR1 SEHNR and CDR2 FQNEAQ come from the germline V gene (reference sequence).

This rearrangement joins TRBV12-5 to TRBJ2-7; the match to TRBD2 covers 11 bases. CDR3 length: 16 residues. Trimming removed 9 bases from V and 4 bases from J; junction bases left unmatched: 14. CDR1 and CDR2 (germline): LGHNT, FRNRAP. Here the CDR3 DNA reads TGTGCTAGAGGGACTAGCGGACCTAAGCTGGGGTACGAGCAGTACTTC. As protein: CARGTSGPKLGYEQYF.

The chain has TRBV6-6 and TRBJ1-4, with TRBD1 matching over 8 bases. CDR3 length: 14 residues. Trimming at V came to 5 bases and at J to 5 bases, leaving 4 bases not matched to a gene. Germline CDR1 reads MNHNY; CDR2 reads SVGAGI (reference sequence). DNA for the CDR3: TGTGCCAGCAGTACAGACAGGGGAAATGAAAAACTGTTTTTT. It encodes CASSTDRGNEKLFF.

The rearrangement uses TRBV18 and TRBJ2-1; weak D call: TRBD2 (5 bases). The V and J ends lost 1 base and 0 bases respectively, with 7 bases between them. The CDR3 is 15 residues long. Per germline, CDR1 KGHSH and CDR2 LQKENI. The CDR3 protein is CASSPRGSSYNEQFF. In DNA, the CDR3 is TGTGCCAGCTCACCACGTGGGAGCTCCTACAATGAGCAGTTCTTC.

This clone was seen a handful of times. This chain connects TRBV6-1 to TRBJ2-7, with D possibly being TRBD1 (6 bases). Germline CDR1 reads MNHNS; CDR2 reads SASEGT. The V gene lost 2 bases and the J gene lost 4 bases, with 12 bases spanning the gap. This CDR3 is built from 14 residues. CDR3 residues: CASSEWTEEYEQYF. The CDR3 coding sequence is TGTGCCAGCAGTGAATGGACAGAAGAATACGAGCAGTACTTC.

This chain uses TRBV2 with TRBJ2-7; 14 positions agree with TRBD2. V lost 4 bases to trimming and J lost 11 bases; unmatched junction nucleotides: 7. The CDR3 extends over 14 amino acids. Per the germline V gene, CDR1 is SNHLY and CDR2 is FYNNEI. This chain's CDR3 is CASSVGTSGSSKYF. CDR3 DNA sequence: TGTGCCAGCAGTGTAGGGACTAGCGGGAGTAGTAAGTACTTC.

The chain uses TRBV28 and TRBJ1-2, with unresolved D. Germline values: CDR1 MDHEN, CDR2 SYDVKM. V was cut by 6 bases and J by 7 bases, with 15 bases left in between. The CDR3 totals 13 residues. DNA of the CDR3: TGTGCCAGCAGCCCAAGCAGGTGGTCTGGCTACACCTTC. Amino acid sequence: CASSPSRWSGYTF.

The chain combines TRBV25-1 with TRBJ2-5; the D gene is possibly TRBD2 (5 bases). V was shortened by 4 bases and J by 4 bases, with 13 bases between the two germline ends. The germline gives CDR1 MGHDK, CDR2 SYGVNS. The CDR3 is made up of 14 amino acids. The CDR3 nucleotides are TGTGCCAGCAGTGGAAGGTCGGGGAGAGAGACCCAGTACTTC. Protein: CASSGRSGRETQYF.

The chain has TRBV2 and TRBJ1-4, with D unresolved. Germline V lookup: CDR1 SNHLY, CDR2 FYNNEI. CDR3 length: 12 residues. V shed 6 bases and J shed 7 bases, with 9 bases lying between them. As DNA, the CDR3 is TGTGCCAGCAGGCCTGAGGGTGAAAAACTGTTTTTT. Its protein product is CASRPEGEKLFF.

V is TRBV5-1 and J is TRBJ1-1; maybe TRBD1 (5 bases). Per the germline V gene, CDR1 is SGHRS and CDR2 is YFSETQ. Trimming stripped 4 bases from V and 6 bases from J, with 10 bases between. The CDR3 has 12 amino acids. This CDR3 is CASSGTPAEAFF. The CDR3 DNA reads TGCGCCAGCAGCGGGACTCCCGCTGAAGCTTTCTTT.

The V and J genes are TRBV18 and TRBJ2-7, with TRBD1 identical over 7 bases. This CDR3 is built from 16 residues. Germline lookup yields CDR1 KGHSH and CDR2 LQKENI. Trimming cost V 4 bases and J 3 bases; bases outside gene matches: 12. CDR3 nucleotides: TGTGCCAGCTCACAGGGTTTGACAGGGTTAGACTACGAGCAGTACTTC. The encoded protein is CASSQGLTGLDYEQYF. The full variable domain, its missing parts supplied by reference TRBV18 and TRBJ2-7, is NAGVMQNPRHLVRRRGQEARLRCSPMKGHSHVYWYRQLPEEGLKFMVYLQKENIIDESGMPKERFSAEFPKEGPSILRIQQVVRGDSAAYFCASSQGLTGLDYEQYFGPGTRLTVT.

The chain carries TRBV5-1 and TRBJ2-7; D is perhaps TRBD1 (5 bases). This CDR3 has 12 residues. CDR1 SGHRS and CDR2 YFSETQ come from the germline V gene. V dropped 0 bases and J dropped 4 bases, with 5 bases sitting between them. DNA for the CDR3: TGCGCCAGCAGCTTGGAGGGGTACGAGCAGTACTTC. This sequence encodes CASSLEGYEQYF.

The J gene is TRBJ1-3, the V gene TRBV11-2; D ambiguous. Germline values: CDR1 SGHAT, CDR2 FQNNGV. There are 12 residues in the CDR3. V was cut by 0 bases and J by 7 bases, with 4 bases left in between. As DNA, the CDR3 is TGTGCCAGCAGCTTAGATCTTAACACCATATATTTT. This sequence encodes CASSLDLNTIYF.

This clone appeared once. The gene calls are TRBV4-1 and TRBJ2-5; D is ambiguous. Germline values: CDR1 MGHRA, CDR2 YSYEKL. This CDR3 has 13 residues. Trimming removed 1 base from V and 5 bases from J, with 8 bases in between. The CDR3 sequence is CASSQVNRETQYF. DNA for the CDR3: TGCGCCAGCAGCCAAGTAAACCGGGAGACCCAGTACTTC.

V is TRBV2 and J is TRBJ1-5; no reliable D call. The CDR3 runs 14 residues. The germline V and J ends were trimmed by 3 bases and 6 bases, with 12 bases remaining between them. Germline CDR1 reads SNHLY; CDR2 reads FYNNEI. The CDR3: CASSDGAVPQPQHF. In nucleotides, the CDR3 is TGTGCCAGCAGTGACGGAGCTGTCCCTCAGCCCCAGCATTTT.

This chain links TRBV30 with TRBJ1-3; the match to TRBD1 covers 9 bases. Germline CDR1 and CDR2: GTSNPN and SVGIG (reference sequence). V lost 0 bases and J lost 2; bases outside the gene matches: 2. This CDR3 has 15 amino acids. The CDR3 region has the DNA TGTGCCTGGAGTGTACAGGGGGCGGCTGGAAACACCATATATTTT. Protein product: CAWSVQGAAGNTIYF. Looking up the rest from reference TRBV30 and TRBJ1-3 gives the full variable domain: SQTIHQWPATLVQPVGSPLSLECTVEGTSNPNLYWYRQAAGRGLQLLFYSVGIGQISSEVPQNLSASRPQDRQFILSSKKLLLSDSGFYLCAWSVQGAAGNTIYFGEGSWLTVV.

This clone appeared a few times. The chain recombines TRBV23-1 with TRBJ2-1; the D gene is possibly TRBD2 (7 bases). Being an ORF, TRBV23-1 has a function that is uncertain. Trimming stripped 0 bases from V and 0 bases from J, with 12 bases between. The CDR3 spans 17 residues. The CDR3 here is CASSQSDSGVSYNEQFF. CDR3 coding DNA: TGCGCCAGCAGTCAATCGGACAGCGGGGTCTCCTACAATGAGCAGTTCTTC.

In its sample, this clone was seen once. The chain carries TRBV7-9 and TRBJ1-5; 10 positions agree with TRBD1. The germline CDR1 and CDR2 sequences are SEHNR and FQNEAQ (reference sequence). V was clipped by 3 bases and J by 5 bases; unmatched bases: 4. This CDR3 spans 15 amino acids. Here the CDR3 reads CASSLGTGAHQPQHF. The DNA for the CDR3 is TGTGCCAGCAGCTTGGGGACAGGGGCCCATCAGCCCCAGCATTTT.

The chain carries TRBV7-8 and TRBJ2-7; 11 bases map to TRBD2. With 7 bases clipped from V and 5 bases from J, the junction kept 7 bases outside the gene matches. CDR3 length: 14 amino acids. Germline CDR1 SGHVS, CDR2 FQNEAQ. The CDR3 DNA follows: TGTGCCAGCACCATAACTAGCGGGAGTAACGAGCAGTACTTC. Translated, it gives CASTITSGSNEQYF. The full variable domain, its missing parts supplied by reference TRBV7-8 and TRBJ2-7, is GAGVSQSPRYKVAKRGQDVALRCDPISGHVSLFWYQQALGQGPEFLTYFQNEAQLDKSGLPSDRFFAERPEGSVSTLKIQRTQQEDSAVYLCASTITSGSNEQYFGPGTRLTVT.